These T cell receptor beta chains were read from a single sample in a study of T-cell reconstitution after alpha-beta-depleted transplantation in children. Via MiXCR, TCRdb re-called the PCR reads, giving one row per CDR3 protein. This table has 150,000 to 200,000 distinct CDR3 sequences, 6% to 7% appearing once. Material: PBMCs from the stem cell graft donor, obtained from the stem cell graft. These receptors all come from a human donor who donated a stem cell graft to a child with Wiskott-Aldrich syndrome. Both conserved end residues are part of each CDR3.

v_call	cdr3_aa
TRBV5-1	CASSRTTAGTNEAFF
TRBV5-1	CASSFDGEGNTEAFF
TRBV9	CASSARGLAETDEQFF
TRBV20-1	CSARDGPLGTVNSPLHF
TRBV12-5	CASGLGVSTGGDTEAFF
TRBV7-2	CASSPRLAGNTGELFF
TRBV20-1	CSASSGGGYNEQFF
TRBV5-6	CASSRDRMNTEAFF
TRBV7-6	CASSLAGLRENQPQHF
TRBV5-5	CASRPAGRETQYF
TRBV7-2	CASSLAGAATTNEKLFF
TRBV6-2/TRBV6-3	CASSYSAPLAYEQYF
TRBV29-1	CSPYRTGRDTEAFF
TRBV20-1	CSAPRGRGTGNTIYF
TRBV7-9	CASSLEQNTEAFF
TRBV6-2/TRBV6-3	CASREVDTEVFF
TRBV12-3/TRBV12-4	CASRPGQGGNEQFF
TRBV6-5	CASSLLAGGITGELFF
TRBV28	CASSPPLGQGLGSGANVLTF
TRBV6-5	CASSSRAAPGGNTIYF
TRBV2	CASGGGMQFF
TRBV15	CATSRDRTLQYF
TRBV5-1	CASSVTGYQETQYF
TRBV27	CASKDRLSYEQYF
TRBV11-2	CASSLGRLAAFF
TRBV3-1	CASSSGTDLFNYGYTF
TRBV28	CASTWGYTEAFF
TRBV12-3/TRBV12-4	CASRIDYQETQYF
TRBV6-5	CASSFGTESNQPQHF
TRBV7-9	CASSPGGLPQGEQYF
TRBV10-3	CAISARTEETQYF
TRBV7-9	CASSLEPRLPLHF
TRBV7-9	CASSLDLRGTEAFF
TRBV10-1	CASGTGYEQFF
TRBV7-6	CASSPREDPNYGYTF
TRBV29-1	CSVVSGANQPQHF
TRBV20-1	CSARLAGSYNEQFF
TRBV4-1	CASSQEAQGPPYTEAFF
TRBV29-1	CSVVSGLNTEAFF
TRBV15	CATSRDRTSGPYEQYF
TRBV4-1	CASSQVDMGFIQETQYF
TRBV30	CAWTRGSYNEQFF
TRBV28	CASSFRVARPTDTQYF
TRBV5-5	CASSLGRRMRNEKLFF
TRBV30	CAWSIRTGGAYGYTF
TRBV7-9	CASSLEDRRSYEQYF
TRBV29-1	CSGGREGDGYTF
TRBV29-1	CSVEGREETQYF